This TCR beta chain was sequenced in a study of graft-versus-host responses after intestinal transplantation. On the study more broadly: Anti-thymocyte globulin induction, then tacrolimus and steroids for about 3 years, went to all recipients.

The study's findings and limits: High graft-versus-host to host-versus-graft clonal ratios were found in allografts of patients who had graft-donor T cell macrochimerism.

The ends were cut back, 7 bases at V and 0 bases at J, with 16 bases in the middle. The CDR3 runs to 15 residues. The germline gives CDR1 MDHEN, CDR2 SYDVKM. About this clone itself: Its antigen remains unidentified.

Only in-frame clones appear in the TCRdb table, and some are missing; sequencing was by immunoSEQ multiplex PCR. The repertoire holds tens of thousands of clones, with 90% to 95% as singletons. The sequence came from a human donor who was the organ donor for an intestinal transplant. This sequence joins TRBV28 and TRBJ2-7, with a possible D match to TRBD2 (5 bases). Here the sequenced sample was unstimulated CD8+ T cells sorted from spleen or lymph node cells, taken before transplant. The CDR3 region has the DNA TGTGCCAGCATTGTATGGTCGGGGAGCTCCTACGAGCAGTACTTC. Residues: CASIVWSGSSYEQYF.